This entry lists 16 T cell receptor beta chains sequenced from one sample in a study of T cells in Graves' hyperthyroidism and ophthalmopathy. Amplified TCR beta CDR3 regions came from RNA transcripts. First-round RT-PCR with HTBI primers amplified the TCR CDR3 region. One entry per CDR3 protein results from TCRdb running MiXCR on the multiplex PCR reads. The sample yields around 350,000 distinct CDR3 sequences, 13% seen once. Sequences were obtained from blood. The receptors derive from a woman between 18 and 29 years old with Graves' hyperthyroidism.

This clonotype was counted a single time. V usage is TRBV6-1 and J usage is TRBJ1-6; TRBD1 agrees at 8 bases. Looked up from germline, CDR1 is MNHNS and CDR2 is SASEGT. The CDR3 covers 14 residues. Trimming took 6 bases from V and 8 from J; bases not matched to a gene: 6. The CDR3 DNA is TGTGCCAGCAGGGCAGGGGGCTGGGATTCACCCCTCCACTTT. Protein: CASRAGGWDSPLHF.

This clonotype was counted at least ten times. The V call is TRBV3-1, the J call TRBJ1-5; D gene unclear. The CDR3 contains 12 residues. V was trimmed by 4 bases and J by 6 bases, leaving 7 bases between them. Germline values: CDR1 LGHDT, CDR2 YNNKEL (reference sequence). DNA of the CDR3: TGTGCCAGCAGCCCTTGGGGTCAGCCCCAGCATTTT. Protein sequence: CASSPWGQPQHF.

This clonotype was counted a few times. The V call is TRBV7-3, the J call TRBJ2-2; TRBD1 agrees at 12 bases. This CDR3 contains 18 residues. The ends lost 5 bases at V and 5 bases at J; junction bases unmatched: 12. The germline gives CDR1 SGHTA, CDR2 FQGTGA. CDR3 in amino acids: CASSPSGQGAVWTGELFF. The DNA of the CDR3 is TGTGCCAGCAGCCCCTCGGGACAGGGGGCGGTGTGGACCGGGGAGCTGTTTTTT.

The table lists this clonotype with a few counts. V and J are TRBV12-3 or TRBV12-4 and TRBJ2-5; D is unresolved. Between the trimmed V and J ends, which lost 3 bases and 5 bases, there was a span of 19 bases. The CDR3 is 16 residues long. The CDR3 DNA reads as TGTGCCAGCAGTTTCACCCGGATCGAAGGCTTGGAGACCCAGTACTTC. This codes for CASSFTRIEGLETQYF.

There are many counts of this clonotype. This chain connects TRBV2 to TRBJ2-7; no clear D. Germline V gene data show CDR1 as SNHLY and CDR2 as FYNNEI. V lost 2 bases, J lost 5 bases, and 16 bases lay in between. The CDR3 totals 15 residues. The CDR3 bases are TGTGCCAGCAGTGAACTGGCACCTCAAGCCGACGAGCAGTACTTC. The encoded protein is CASSELAPQADEQYF.

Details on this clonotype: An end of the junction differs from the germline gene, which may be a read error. The CDR3 coding sequence is TGTGCCAGCACACCACTCTCGGTTCCGGGACAGAACACTGAAGCTTTCTTT. This codes for CASTPLSVPGQNTEAFF. V is TRBV18 and J is TRBJ1-1, with a possible D match to TRBD1 (6 bases). The CDR3 sequence is 17 residues long. CDR1 and CDR2 from the germline V gene are KGHSH and LQKENI.

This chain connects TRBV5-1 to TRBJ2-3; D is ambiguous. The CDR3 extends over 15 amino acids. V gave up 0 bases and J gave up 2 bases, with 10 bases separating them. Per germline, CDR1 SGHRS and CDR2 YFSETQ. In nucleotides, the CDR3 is TGCGCCAGCAGCTTGGTCCAGATATCCACAGATACGCAGTATTTT. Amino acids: CASSLVQISTDTQYF.

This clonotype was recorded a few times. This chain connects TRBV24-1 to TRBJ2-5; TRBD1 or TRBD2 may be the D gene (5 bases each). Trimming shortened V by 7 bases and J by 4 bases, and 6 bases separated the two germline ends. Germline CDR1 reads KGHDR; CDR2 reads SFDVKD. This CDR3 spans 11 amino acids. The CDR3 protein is CATSGAETQYF. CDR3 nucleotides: TGTGCCACCAGCGGGGCAGAGACCCAGTACTTC.

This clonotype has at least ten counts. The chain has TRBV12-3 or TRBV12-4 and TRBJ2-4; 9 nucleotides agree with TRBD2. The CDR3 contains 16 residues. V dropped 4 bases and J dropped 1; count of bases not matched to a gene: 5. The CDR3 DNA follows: TGTGCCAGCAGTTACGCTAGCGGGGTCGCCAAAAACATTCAGTACTTC. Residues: CASSYASGVAKNIQYF.

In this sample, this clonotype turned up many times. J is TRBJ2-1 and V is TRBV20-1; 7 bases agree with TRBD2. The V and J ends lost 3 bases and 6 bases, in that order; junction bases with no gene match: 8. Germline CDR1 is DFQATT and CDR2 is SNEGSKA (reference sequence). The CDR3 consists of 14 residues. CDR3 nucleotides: TGCAGTGCTAGCTACAGCGGGACCTCCAATGAGCAGTTCTTC. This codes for CSASYSGTSNEQFF.

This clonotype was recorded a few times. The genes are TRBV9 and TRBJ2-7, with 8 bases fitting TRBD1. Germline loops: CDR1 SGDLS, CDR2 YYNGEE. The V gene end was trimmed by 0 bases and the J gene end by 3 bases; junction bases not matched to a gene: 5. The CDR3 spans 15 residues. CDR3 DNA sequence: TGTGCCAGCAGCGTAGCTGACAGGGGTCTCTACGAGCAGTACTTC. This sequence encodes CASSVADRGLYEQYF.

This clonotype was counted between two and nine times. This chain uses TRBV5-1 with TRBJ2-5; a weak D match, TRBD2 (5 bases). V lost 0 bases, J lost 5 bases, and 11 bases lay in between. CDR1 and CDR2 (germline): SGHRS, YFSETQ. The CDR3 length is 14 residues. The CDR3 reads CASSLERPGETQYF. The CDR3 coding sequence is TGCGCCAGCAGCTTGGAAAGGCCGGGGGAGACCCAGTACTTC.

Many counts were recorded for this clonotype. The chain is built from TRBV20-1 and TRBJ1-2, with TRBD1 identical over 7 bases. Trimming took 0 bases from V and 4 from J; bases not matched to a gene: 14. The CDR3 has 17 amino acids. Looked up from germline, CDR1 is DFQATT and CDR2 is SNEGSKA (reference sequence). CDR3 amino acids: CSARDRQGGSIVYGYTF. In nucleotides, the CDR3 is TGCAGTGCTAGAGATCGGCAGGGGGGGAGTATCGTCTATGGCTACACCTTC.

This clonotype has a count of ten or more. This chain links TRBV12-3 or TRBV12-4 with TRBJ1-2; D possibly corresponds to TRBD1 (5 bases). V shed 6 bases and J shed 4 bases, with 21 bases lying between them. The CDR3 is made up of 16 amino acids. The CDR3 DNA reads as TGTGCCAGCAGCCACGGGGGGGGACGGGTCTTCTATGGCTACACCTTC. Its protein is CASSHGGGRVFYGYTF.

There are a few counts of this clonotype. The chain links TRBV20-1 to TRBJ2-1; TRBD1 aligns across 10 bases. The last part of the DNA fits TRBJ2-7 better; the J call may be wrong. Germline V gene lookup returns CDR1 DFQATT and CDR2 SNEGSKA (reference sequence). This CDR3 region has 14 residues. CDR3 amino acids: CSAGDRGLKNEQYF. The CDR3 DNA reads TGCAGTGCTGGTGACAGGGGGCTGAAAAATGAGCAGTACTTC.

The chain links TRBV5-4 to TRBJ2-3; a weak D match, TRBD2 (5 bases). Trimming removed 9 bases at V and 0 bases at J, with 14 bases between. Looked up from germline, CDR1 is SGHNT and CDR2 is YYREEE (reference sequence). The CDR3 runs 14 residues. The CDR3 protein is CATRGNPSTDTQYF. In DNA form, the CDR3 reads TGTGCCACCCGAGGGAACCCTAGCACAGATACGCAGTATTTT.